The sequence of this T cell receptor beta chain was determined in a study of T cells in Graves' hyperthyroidism and ophthalmopathy. This clonotype was recorded at least ten times. TCR beta CDR3 regions were amplified from RNA transcripts. During a first-round RT-PCR of the TCR CDR3, the HTBI primer set was used. MiXCR was run by TCRdb on the multiplex PCR reads, yielding one entry per CDR3 protein. The table includes a few hundred thousand distinct CDR3 sequences, around 15% detected once. This TCR derives from a woman between 18 and 29 years old with Graves' hyperthyroidism. Sequencing input: blood.

In DNA form, the CDR3 reads TGTGCCAGCAGCTTAGCTGTGATGAACACTGAAGCTTTCTTT. It codes for CASSLAVMNTEAFF. The chain carries TRBV11-2 and TRBJ1-1; no clear D. Trimming left V 1 base short and J 0 bases short, with 6 bases between. This CDR3 has 14 residues. The germline gives CDR1 SGHAT, CDR2 FQNNGV.